These 2 T cell receptor beta chains originate from one sample sequenced in a study of blood T cell repertoires in COVID-19. The table came from immunoSEQ multiplex PCR; TCRdb's copy has only in-frame clones and leaves some out. The repertoire holds about 120,000 clones, with roughly 80% as singletons. The sample taken for sequencing was peripheral blood. Receptors originate from a man aged 30 to 39 with acute or convalescent COVID-19.

The count of this clone is one. The rearrangement uses TRBV6-4 and TRBJ2-1; 12 positions match TRBD2. The trim removed 3 bases at V and 6 bases at J, leaving 6 bases unmatched. The CDR3 has 16 amino acids. Germline V gives CDR1 MRHNA, CDR2 SNTAGT. In DNA, the CDR3 is TGTGCCAGCAGTGAAAGTGCTAGCGGGGGGGCCAATGAGCAGTTCTTC. It is translated as CASSESASGGANEQFF.

V is TRBV30 and J is TRBJ2-2; 8 positions agree with TRBD2. The V gene end was trimmed by 2 bases and the J gene end by 9 bases; junction bases not matched to a gene: 8. Germline CDR1 reads GTSNPN; CDR2 reads SVGIG (reference sequence). The CDR3 runs to 14 residues. The CDR3 loop reads CAWSSPPGGRELFF. The DNA for the CDR3 is TGTGCCTGGAGTTCCCCCCCGGGAGGGAGGGAGCTGTTTTTT.